A single sample gave rise to the 16 T cell receptor beta chains below, sequenced in a study of T cell clones after liver transplantation. TCRdb's copy holds only in-frame clones and misses some; the assay was immunoSEQ multiplex PCR. This sample has roughly 100,000 clones, with 82% found just once. The sample consisted of CD4+ T cells from blood, taken before liver transplant. Every receptor here comes from a human donor who received a liver transplant.

The chain couples TRBV5-1 to TRBJ1-1, with TRBD1 identical over 8 bases. Germline V gene lookup returns CDR1 SGHRS and CDR2 YFSETQ. V lost 1 base to trimming and J lost 5 bases; unmatched junction nucleotides: 7. The CDR3 covers 15 residues. CDR3 in DNA: TGCGCCAGCAGCTTGCAGGGGGCTGGTTTGACTGAAGCTTTCTTT. It is translated as CASSLQGAGLTEAFF.

The chain combines TRBV27 with TRBJ2-6, with 9 bases lining up with TRBD1. Germline V gene sequence: CDR1 MNHEY, CDR2 SMNVEV (reference sequence). The CDR3 runs to 18 residues. Losses at the gene ends were 2 bases for V and 4 bases for J; bases not matched to a gene: 9. CDR3 amino acids: CASSLRRDRANGANVLTF. The CDR3 DNA reads as TGTGCCAGCAGTTTACGCCGGGACAGGGCCAACGGGGCCAACGTCCTGACTTTC. Drawing the rest from reference TRBV27 and TRBJ2-6, the complete variable domain is EAQVTQNPRYLITVTGKKLTVTCSQNMNHEYMSWYRQDPGLGLRQIYYSMNVEVTDKGDVPEGYKVSRKEKRNFPLILESPSPNQTSLYFCASSLRRDRANGANVLTFGAGSRLTVL.

The chain is built from TRBV7-9 and TRBJ2-7; 7 nucleotides line up with TRBD1. V was pared by 2 bases and J by 2 bases, with 9 bases of the junction left unmatched. CDR1 and CDR2 from the germline V gene are SEHNR and FQNEAQ (reference sequence). CDR3 length: 16 amino acids. CDR3 protein: CASSLLGGYDTYEQYF. The CDR3 DNA reads TGTGCCAGCAGCTTATTAGGGGGCTACGATACCTACGAGCAGTACTTC. The complete variable domain, with remaining parts taken from reference TRBV7-9 and TRBJ2-7, reads DTGVSQNPRHKITKRGQNVTFRCDPISEHNRLYWYRQTLGQGPEFLTYFQNEAQLEKSRLLSDRFSAERPKGSFSTLEIQRTEQGDSAMYLCASSLLGGYDTYEQYFGPGTRLTVT.

The chain has TRBV19 and TRBJ2-1, with 10 bases fitting TRBD1. This CDR3 spans 15 amino acids. V was clipped by 10 bases and J by 9 bases; unmatched bases: 15. Germline CDR1 and CDR2: LNHDA and SQIVND (reference sequence). CDR3 loop: CATSFFPGQGFEQFF. The CDR3 coding sequence is TGTGCCACCTCATTTTTTCCGGGACAGGGGTTTGAGCAGTTCTTC.

The V gene is TRBV18, the J gene TRBJ2-5; 7 bases fit TRBD1. The V and J ends lost 3 bases and 2 bases, in that order; junction bases with no gene match: 6. The CDR3 extends over 15 amino acids. Germline CDR1 and CDR2: KGHSH and LQKENI. CDR3 nucleotide sequence: TGTGCCAGCTCACCTAGCAAGGGGGCGCAAGAGACCCAGTACTTC. Translated, it gives CASSPSKGAQETQYF.

The count of this clone is one. The chain recombines TRBV7-9 with TRBJ1-1; no firm D call. The V end was cut by 1 base, the J end by 5 bases, with 11 bases between. CDR1 is SEHNR and CDR2 is FQNEAQ in the germline V gene (reference sequence). This CDR3 is 14 amino acids long. The CDR3 reads CASSLEGGVTEAFF. CDR3 coding DNA: TGTGCCAGCAGCTTAGAGGGAGGAGTTACTGAAGCTTTCTTT.

The chain is built from TRBV6-1 and TRBJ2-2; possible D gene TRBD2, 5 bases. The CDR3 is made up of 13 amino acids. Germline V CDR1 and CDR2: MNHNS, SASEGT. The V and J ends lost 4 bases and 8 bases respectively, with 11 bases between them. CDR3 amino acids: CASSGGRAGELFF. CDR3 coding DNA: TGTGCCAGCAGTGGAGGGCGGGCTGGGGAGCTGTTTTTT.

The chain recombines TRBV5-1 with TRBJ2-7; D perhaps matches TRBD1 (6 bases). CDR3 size: 12 residues. The germline gives CDR1 SGHRS, CDR2 YFSETQ. Trimming removed 3 bases at V and 7 bases at J, with 11 bases between. In DNA form, the CDR3 reads TGCGCCAGCAGCTCACAGGGCGGGGAGCAGTACTTC. It yields the protein CASSSQGGEQYF.

The chain combines TRBV7-8 with TRBJ2-7; possibly TRBD2 for D (5 bases). The germline V gene encodes CDR1 SGHVS and CDR2 FQNEAQ. There are 14 residues in the CDR3. Trimming cost V 1 base and J 0 bases, with 7 bases left between them. The CDR3: CASSLVEGSYEQYF. Written as DNA, the CDR3 is TGTGCCAGCAGCTTAGTTGAGGGCTCCTACGAGCAGTACTTC.

CDR3 in amino acids: CASSEQDRLRGETQYF. Written as DNA, the CDR3 is TGTGCCAGCAGTGAGCAGGACAGGCTCCGGGGGGAGACCCAGTACTTC. The chain employs TRBV6-1 and TRBJ2-5; D may be TRBD1 (7 bases). The germline gives CDR1 MNHNS, CDR2 SASEGT. V gave up 3 bases and J gave up 5 bases, with 19 bases separating them. The CDR3 length is 16 residues.

This chain joins TRBV11-3 and TRBJ2-3; 9 bases are shared with TRBD1. Germline V gene data show CDR1 as SGHNT and CDR2 as YENEEA. The CDR3 runs 15 residues. V dropped 3 bases and J dropped 4; count of bases not matched to a gene: 5. CDR3 sequence: CASSLGQGLADTQYF. CDR3 coding DNA: TGTGCCAGCAGCTTGGGACAGGGCCTTGCAGATACGCAGTATTTT. Complete variable domain (other parts from reference TRBV11-3 and TRBJ2-3): EAGVVQSPRYKIIEKKQPVAFWCNPISGHNTLYWYLQNLGQGPELLIRYENEEAVDDSQLPKDRFSAERLKGVDSTLKIQPAELGDSAVYLCASSLGQGLADTQYFGPGTRLTVL.

V usage is TRBV6-1 and J usage is TRBJ2-1; 8 bases align to TRBD2. The trim removed 5 bases at V and 0 bases at J, leaving 0 bases unmatched. Per the germline V gene, CDR1 is MNHNS and CDR2 is SASEGT. The CDR3 sequence is 14 residues long. The CDR3 protein is CASSSGSSYNEQFF. The CDR3 bases are TGTGCCAGCAGTAGCGGGAGCTCCTACAATGAGCAGTTCTTC.

This chain links TRBV6-5 with TRBJ1-3, with unresolved D. CDR3 length equals 13 residues. Per germline, CDR1 MNHEY and CDR2 SVGAGI. V was cut by 3 bases and J by 4 bases, with 7 bases left in between. The CDR3 nucleotides read TGTGCCAGCAGTTATCAGTCGGGAAACACCATATATTTT. Translated: CASSYQSGNTIYF.

V usage is TRBV19 and J usage is TRBJ1-4; D is ambiguous. Germline V gives CDR1 LNHDA, CDR2 SQIVND (reference sequence). V was trimmed by 3 bases and J by 8 bases, leaving 16 bases between them. There are 15 residues in the CDR3. CDR3 DNA sequence: TGTGCCAGTAGTATTTTCCCCTCCGGCAGGGAAAAACTGTTTTTT. Translating it yields CASSIFPSGREKLFF.

This clone was picked up a small number of times. Other nucleotide sequences from this sample produce the same CDR3. The chain uses TRBV18 and TRBJ1-1, with D unclear. The germline V and J ends were trimmed by 6 bases and 4 bases, with 12 bases remaining between them. The length of the CDR3 is 13 residues. Per the germline V gene, CDR1 is KGHSH and CDR2 is LQKENI. The CDR3 coding sequence is TGTGCCAGCTCCCCCGCCGGAGGCACTGAAGCTTTCTTT. This sequence encodes CASSPAGGTEAFF.

The chain employs TRBV6-5 and TRBJ1-1; tentative D call: TRBD1 (5 bases). Trimming removed 8 bases from V and 4 bases from J, with 17 bases in between. CDR1 is MNHEY and CDR2 is SVGAGI in the germline V gene. The CDR3 length is 14 residues. The CDR3: CASGRGVSGTEAFF. CDR3 coding DNA: TGTGCCAGCGGACGGGGGGTCTCGGGCACTGAAGCTTTCTTT.